The T cell receptor (beta chain) described here comes from a study of blood T cell repertoires in COVID-19. The overall study: Each recovered donor of Cohort 3 presented with two negative PCRs, clearance, or symptom resolution. Sources were T cells, B-cell-depleted T cells, or PBMCs; the material itself was cDNA or gDNA.

Authors' methods: Researchers report that nucleated cell counts were estimated from reference gene primer amplification. Libraries were prepared by immunoSEQ multiplex PCR; TCRdb keeps only in-frame clonotypes and omits some of them. V, J and clone size are those of that table, while D and trimming were read from the DNA. This repertoire shows approximately 210,000 clones, around 86% found once; its top ten account for roughly 7.1%. Assignments of participants to cohorts depended upon their own reported clinical history. Sequencing input: PBMCs or T cells enriched from blood (not recorded which). This sequence originates from a man younger than 40 in a cohort exposed to, infected with or recovered from COVID-19 (not recorded which).

In DNA form, the CDR3 reads TGTGCCAGCAGTGAAAGGGGACTAGGATACCAAGAGACCCAGTACTTC. It encodes CASSERGLGYQETQYF. V usage is TRBV2 and J usage is TRBJ2-5; 8 nucleotides match TRBD2. J gave up 0 bases and V 2 bases, and 5 bases lay outside the gene matches. This CDR3 is 16 amino acids long. Germline-derived CDR1 and CDR2 are SNHLY and FYNNEI.